Below are 18 T cell receptor beta chains sequenced from a single sample in a study of human T cells and chemical hapten exposure. TCRdb itself ran the RACE reads through MiXCR, one entry per CDR3 protein. Of roughly 38,000 distinct CDR3 sequences in the sample, 7.6% were seen once. The time point: pre-sensitization, week 0. Treatment: therapeutic diphenylcyclopropenone sensitization with weekly scalp DPC. The sequences come from whole blood, collected in connection with sensitization to the hapten diphenylcyclopropenone (DPC). The receptors stem from a woman in her forties or fifties with alopecia areata. Some clones in this sample may be carry-over from other donors' samples.

The chain is built from TRBV28 and TRBJ2-7; D is undetermined. Per the germline V gene, CDR1 is MDHEN and CDR2 is SYDVKM. Trimming pared 5 bases from V and 4 bases from J, leaving 12 bases between. This CDR3 region has 13 residues. The CDR3 region has the DNA TGTGCCAGCAGTCACCTGAAGATTTACGAGCAGTACTTC. This sequence encodes CASSHLKIYEQYF.

This clonotype was detected ten times or more. The rearrangement joins TRBV5-1 to TRBJ2-5, with 11 bases fitting TRBD2. Germline CDR1 is SGHRS and CDR2 is YFSETQ. Germline trimming cut 1 base from V and 5 bases from J; bases unmatched to any gene: 7. The CDR3 is made up of 16 amino acids. The CDR3 DNA sequence: TGCGCCAGCAGCTTGACTAGCGGGAGTCTTTCCGAGACCCAGTACTTC. Translation: CASSLTSGSLSETQYF.

This clonotype was recorded many times. The chain has TRBV5-1 and TRBJ2-2; possible D gene TRBD2, 6 bases. CDR1 and CDR2 (germline): SGHRS, YFSETQ. Trimming stripped 1 base from V and 1 base from J, with 8 bases between. The CDR3 has 15 amino acids. The CDR3 sequence is CASSLNSGNTGELFF. The CDR3 DNA reads TGCGCCAGCAGCTTGAATAGCGGGAACACCGGGGAGCTGTTTTTT.

This clonotype has more than one count but fewer than ten. The chain employs TRBV5-1 and TRBJ2-3; D uncertain. Germline lookup yields CDR1 SGHRS and CDR2 YFSETQ. CDR3 length equals 15 residues. The V gene lost 0 bases and the J gene lost 4 bases, with 12 bases spanning the gap. Here the CDR3 reads CASSLERARADTQYF. The CDR3 nucleotides are TGCGCCAGCAGCTTGGAAAGGGCTCGCGCAGATACGCAGTATTTT.

This clonotype has a count of ten or more. The V gene is TRBV6-6, the J gene TRBJ1-6; D unresolved. The CDR3 runs 16 residues. Germline-derived CDR1 and CDR2 are MNHNY and SVGAGI (reference sequence). Trimming cost V 5 bases and J 0 bases, with 11 bases left between them. Here the CDR3 reads CASSLDGRSYNSPLHF. The CDR3 bases are TGTGCCAGCAGTCTCGACGGACGCTCCTATAATTCACCCCTCCACTTT.

Ten or more counts support this clonotype. The CDR3 is CASSPLAGRATQYF. The CDR3 coding sequence is TGTGCCAGCAGCCCTTTAGCGGGGCGGGCGACCCAGTACTTC. V usage is TRBV7-3 and J usage is TRBJ2-5, with 8 bases lining up with TRBD2. J was trimmed by 7 bases and V by 5 bases; bases with no gene match: 9. The CDR3 runs to 14 residues. Germline V gene data show CDR1 as SGHTA and CDR2 as FQGTGA.

This clonotype was counted many times. This sequence joins TRBV19 and TRBJ1-1; TRBD1 is a possible D gene (5 bases). The CDR3 covers 14 residues. The germline V gene encodes CDR1 LNHDA and CDR2 SQIVND (reference sequence). The V and J ends lost 7 bases and 4 bases respectively, with 16 bases between them. The CDR3 protein is CASTLGGGSTEAFF. The DNA of the CDR3 is TGTGCCAGTACCCTGGGGGGGGGAAGCACTGAAGCTTTCTTT.

This clonotype occurred many times. Here the CDR3 DNA reads TGTGCCAGCAGTGAGCAGGCGGGAGGGGTCGAGCAGTACTTC. Amino acids: CASSEQAGGVEQYF. This chain joins TRBV2 and TRBJ2-7; 9 bases match TRBD2. The germline CDR1 and CDR2 sequences are SNHLY and FYNNEI. The CDR3 contains 14 residues. Trimming took 3 bases from V and 6 from J; bases not matched to a gene: 6.

The sample holds many counts of this clonotype. The chain uses TRBV9 and TRBJ2-1; no definite D call. CDR3 length equals 16 residues. V was shortened by 0 bases and J by 0 bases, with 10 bases between the two germline ends. The germline gives CDR1 SGDLS, CDR2 YYNGEE. CDR3 sequence (DNA): TGTGCCAGCAGCGTAGTTCCGGGCAGCTCCTACAATGAGCAGTTCTTC. It yields the protein CASSVVPGSSYNEQFF.

This clonotype has more than one count but fewer than ten. The V gene is TRBV3-1, the J gene TRBJ2-1, with D unclear. The germline gives CDR1 LGHDT, CDR2 YNNKEL (reference sequence). The V end was cut by 4 bases, the J end by 2 bases, with 6 bases between. The CDR3 is 13 amino acids. DNA of the CDR3: TGTGCCAGCAGCCGAAGTGCCTACAATGAGCAGTTCTTC. Translated, it gives CASSRSAYNEQFF.

This clonotype was counted many times. The chain links TRBV4-3 to TRBJ2-7; D is perhaps TRBD1 or TRBD2 (6 bases each). V lost 0 bases, J lost 7 bases, and 19 bases lay in between. The CDR3 has 16 amino acids. CDR1 and CDR2 (germline): LGHNA, YSLEER. CDR3 sequence: CASSQEAAGQGGEQYF. The CDR3 nucleotides are TGCGCCAGCAGCCAAGAAGCCGCAGGTCAAGGGGGGGAGCAGTACTTC.

This clonotype was found a few times. The chain combines TRBV3-1 with TRBJ2-1; D ambiguous. The V gene's germline CDR1 is LGHDT and CDR2 YNNKEL (reference sequence). Trimming stripped 1 base from V and 8 bases from J, with 9 bases between. The CDR3 has 13 residues. CDR3 region: CASSQGPGDEQFF. The CDR3 DNA follows: TGTGCCAGCAGCCAAGGACCTGGCGATGAGCAGTTCTTC.

This clonotype was found many times. This rearrangement joins TRBV14 to TRBJ2-3; 8 bases fit TRBD2. V lost 0 bases, J lost 4 bases, and 6 bases stayed unmatched. The CDR3 loop spans 16 amino acids. CDR1 and CDR2 (germline): SGHDN, FVKESK. CDR3 bases: TGTGCCAGCAGCCAAGATCTCAGCGGGAGCTCAGATACGCAGTATTTT. Translating gives CASSQDLSGSSDTQYF.

This clonotype showed up just a few times. CDR3 sequence reads: CASSQDPAGTDTQYF. The CDR3 DNA is TGCGCCAGCAGCCAAGATCCTGCGGGCACAGATACGCAGTATTTT. V gene TRBV4-3 combines with J gene TRBJ2-3, with D unresolved. Germline assignment: CDR1 LGHNA and CDR2 YSLEER. The CDR3 length is 15 residues. Trimming pared 0 bases from V and 1 base from J, leaving 8 bases between.

This clonotype was seen only a few times. V gene TRBV27 combines with J gene TRBJ1-1; D call uncertain. CDR1 and CDR2 from the germline V gene are MNHEY and SMNVEV (reference sequence). V lost 5 bases and J lost 2, with 9 bases in between. The CDR3 spans 13 residues. The CDR3 loop is CASSAGYNTEAFF. CDR3 coding DNA: TGTGCCAGCAGTGCCGGGTACAACACTGAAGCTTTCTTT.

This clonotype showed up many times. V and J are TRBV20-1 and TRBJ2-1; D possibly corresponds to TRBD2 (5 bases). CDR1 is DFQATT, CDR2 SNEGSKA, per germline (reference sequence). This CDR3 is 14 amino acids long. Trimming shortened V by 3 bases and J by 4 bases, and 13 bases separated the two germline ends. DNA of the CDR3: TGCAGTGCTAGTGTGTCCAGGACTTACAATGAGCAGTTCTTC. Protein product: CSASVSRTYNEQFF.

The sample holds many counts of this clonotype. The gene calls are TRBV10-2 and TRBJ2-7; 15 bases map to TRBD2. The CDR3 has 17 amino acids. V was pared by 6 bases and J by 0 bases, with 6 bases of the junction left unmatched. CDR1 is WSHSY and CDR2 is SAAADI in the germline V gene. This chain's CDR3 is CASRGGTSGRSSYEQYF. The CDR3 DNA follows: TGCGCCAGCAGGGGCGGGACTAGCGGGAGGAGCTCCTACGAGCAGTACTTC.

This clonotype has a count of ten or more. Written as DNA, the CDR3 is TGTGCCAGCAGACTACTCAGCGGGAGGGTCTACGAGCAGTACTTC. Protein: CASRLLSGRVYEQYF. The chain combines TRBV28 with TRBJ2-7, with TRBD2 matching 10 bases. CDR1 and CDR2 from the germline V gene are MDHEN and SYDVKM. V dropped 6 bases and J dropped 3; count of bases not matched to a gene: 8. The CDR3 length is 15 residues.